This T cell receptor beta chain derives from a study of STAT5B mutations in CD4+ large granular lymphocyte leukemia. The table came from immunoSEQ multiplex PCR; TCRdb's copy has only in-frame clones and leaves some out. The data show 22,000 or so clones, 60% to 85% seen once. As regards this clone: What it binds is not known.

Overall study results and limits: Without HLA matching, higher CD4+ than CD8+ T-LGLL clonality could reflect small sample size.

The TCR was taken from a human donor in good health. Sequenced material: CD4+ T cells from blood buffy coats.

The CDR3: CASSLRTGANTGELFF. The CDR3 region has the DNA TGTGCCAGCAGCTTAAGGACAGGGGCGAACACCGGGGAGCTGTTTTTT. V is TRBV7-2 and J is TRBJ2-2, with TRBD1 matching over 9 bases. The CDR3 length is 16 residues. CDR1 and CDR2 (germline): SGHTA, FQGNSA. Germline trimming cut 2 bases from V and 0 bases from J; bases unmatched to any gene: 1.